A single sample is the source of the 29 T cell receptor beta chains below, sequenced in a study of CD8+CD57+ T cells in acquired aplastic anemia. Genomic DNA, serving as template, underwent TCR beta VDJ and CDR3 profiling. TCRdb recomputed calls from the reads with MiXCR, one row per CDR3 protein. The sample includes about 180,000 distinct CDR3 sequences, around half seen only once; the top ten take around 2.9%. The sample comprised sorted CD4+, CD8+, or CD8+CD57+ T cells (not recorded which) from PBMCs. These receptors were collected from a human donor in good health.

The gene calls are TRBV10-3 and TRBJ2-5; no firm D call. The end of the DNA aligns better with TRBJ2-7, so the J call may be wrong. The CDR3 runs to 14 residues. Per the germline V gene, CDR1 is ENHRY and CDR2 is SYGVKD. The CDR3 DNA reads TGTGCCATCAGTGGTACTCGAAATGTACGCGAGCAGTACTTC. Translation gives CAISGTRNVREQYF.

The J gene is TRBJ1-2, the V gene TRBV24-1; 7 nucleotides line up with TRBD1. The V gene end was trimmed by 9 bases and the J gene end by 6 bases; junction bases not matched to a gene: 3. CDR1 and CDR2 (germline): KGHDR, SFDVKD. The CDR3 length is 11 residues. The CDR3 spells CATGTVDGYTF. In DNA, the CDR3 is TGTGCCACCGGGACAGTCGATGGCTACACCTTC.

This clonotype was found many times. This chain connects TRBV6-5 to TRBJ1-6; a weak D match, TRBD1 (5 bases). CDR3 length: 14 residues. The germline V and J ends were trimmed by 5 bases and 7 bases, with 12 bases remaining between them. Germline loops: CDR1 MNHEY, CDR2 SVGAGI. The CDR3 nucleotides are TGTGCCAGCAGTCACAACTACAGGAATTCACCCCTCCACTTT. It specifies CASSHNYRNSPLHF.

This chain connects TRBV12-3 or TRBV12-4 to TRBJ2-1, with TRBD2 as a possible D gene (6 bases). The CDR3 consists of 15 residues. Trimming left V 3 bases short and J 1 base short, with 10 bases between. The DNA for the CDR3 is TGTGCCAGCAGTTTCTTGGCGGGATCCTACAATGAGCAGTTCTTC. Its translation: CASSFLAGSYNEQFF.

As to this clonotype: A read error is possible here, since a much larger clone lies one base away. This chain connects TRBV5-1 to TRBJ2-2; TRBD1 matches at 12 bases. CDR3 length equals 16 residues. CDR1 is SGHRS, CDR2 YFSETQ, per germline. The CDR3 DNA follows: TGCGCCAGCAAAGTTGGGTCGGGACAGGGGGCCGGGGATCTGTTTTTT. Translating gives CASKVGSGQGAGDLFF.

This clonotype has a single count. A much larger clone sits a single nucleotide away, making a read error possible. This chain connects TRBV5-6 to TRBJ1-2; D call uncertain. The germline V and J ends were trimmed by 5 bases and 4 bases, with 15 bases remaining between them. The CDR3 contains 14 residues. From germline, CDR1 is SGHDT and CDR2 YYEEEE. CDR3 residues: CASRQREGGYGYTF. CDR3 DNA: TGTGCCAGCAGACAGAGAGAGGGCGGCTATGGCTACACCTTC. The full variable domain, in which reference TRBV5-6 and TRBJ1-2 provide the parts outside the CDR3, is DAGVTQSPTHLIKTRGQQVTLRCSPKSGHDTVSWYQQALGQGPQFIFQYYEEEERQRGNFPDRFSGHQFPNYSSELNVNALLLGDSALYLCASRQREGGYGYTFGSGTRLTVV.

CDR3 in amino acids: CSVEDIGGTEQFF. Written as DNA, the CDR3 is TGCAGCGTTGAAGATATTGGAGGAACTGAGCAGTTCTTC. The chain is built from TRBV29-1 and TRBJ2-1; a weak D match, TRBD2 (5 bases). Germline lookup yields CDR1 SQVTM and CDR2 ANQGSEA. Trimming took 0 bases from V and 9 from J, leaving 12 bases between them. This CDR3 region has 13 residues.

Only a few counts were recorded for this clonotype. The CDR3 coding sequence is TGTGCCAGCACCAAAGCAAGCTTAAGCTCACCCCTCCACTTT. Translation gives CASTKASLSSPLHF. J is TRBJ1-6 and V is TRBV6-1, with D hard to call. The V end was cut by 7 bases, the J end by 10 bases, with 17 bases between. Germline loops: CDR1 MNHNS, CDR2 SASEGT. The CDR3 extends over 14 amino acids.

The chain combines TRBV10-2 with TRBJ2-1; maybe TRBD2 (7 bases). Germline CDR1 reads WSHSY; CDR2 reads SAAADI. The CDR3 is 17 amino acids. The V and J ends lost 6 bases and 8 bases respectively, with 26 bases between them. The CDR3 spells CASRALRGAWTRDEQFF. Written as DNA, the CDR3 is TGCGCCAGCAGGGCACTCAGGGGAGCGTGGACTAGGGATGAGCAGTTCTTC.

This clonotype was seen only a few times. V and J are TRBV18 and TRBJ1-1, with D possibly matching TRBD1 (6 bases). V lost 3 bases to trimming and J lost 2 bases, with 13 bases between them. Germline CDR1 KGHSH, CDR2 LQKENI. The CDR3 has 15 amino acids. In nucleotides, the CDR3 is TGTGCCAGCTCACCGTTCGGGACACCCAACACTGAAGCTTTCTTT. Protein: CASSPFGTPNTEAFF.

On this clonotype: This is likely a read error, given that the CDR3 carries no conserved phenylalanine or tryptophan at its end. The chain recombines TRBV24-1 with TRBJ2-2, with D unclear. The V gene's germline CDR1 is KGHDR and CDR2 SFDVKD. The CDR3 loop spans 14 amino acids. Trimming shortened V by 0 bases and J by 4 bases, and 5 bases separated the two germline ends. The CDR3 spells CATSDLLPTGELFI. In nucleotides, the CDR3 is TGTGCCACCAGTGATTTGTTACCCACCGGGGAGCTGTTTATT.

CDR3 coding DNA: TGTGCCAGCAGTGAGTCTGGGTTAGGCTACGAGCAGTACTTC. It codes for CASSESGLGYEQYF. The chain combines TRBV2 with TRBJ2-7; unclear D gene. The CDR3 is made up of 14 amino acids. V lost 3 bases and J lost 3, with 12 bases in between. CDR1 SNHLY and CDR2 FYNNEI come from the germline V gene.

The rearrangement links TRBV18 to TRBJ2-1; tentatively, D is TRBD2 (5 bases). Between the trimmed V and J ends, which lost 6 bases and 0 bases, there was a span of 15 bases. The CDR3 covers 16 residues. The germline CDR1 and CDR2 sequences are KGHSH and LQKENI. CDR3 region: CASSTRLSSSYNEQFF. CDR3 nucleotide sequence: TGTGCCAGCTCTACAAGACTATCCAGCTCCTACAATGAGCAGTTCTTC.

In regard to this clonotype: Relative to the germline gene, one junction end is altered; a read error may explain this. V gene TRBV7-2 combines with J gene TRBJ2-5; D possibly corresponds to TRBD2 (6 bases). CDR3 size: 10 residues. Germline V lookup: CDR1 SGHTA, CDR2 FQGNSA. The CDR3 DNA follows: TGTGCCAGCAGCTGGGGTCCTAGCGACTTC. Translated: CASSWGPSDF.

This chain's CDR3 is CASSVGQFSYEQYF. The CDR3 nucleotides read TGTGCCAGCAGCGTAGGTCAGTTCTCCTACGAGCAGTACTTC. This chain joins TRBV9 and TRBJ2-7; D is unclear. The CDR3 is made up of 14 amino acids. Deletions cut 0 bases from V and 0 bases from J, with 7 bases between. CDR1 and CDR2 (germline): SGDLS, YYNGEE.

At least ten counts were recorded for this clonotype. The CDR3 DNA is TGCAGTGCCAAGACTAGCGGAAACACAGATACGCAGTATTTT. Its translation: CSAKTSGNTDTQYF. The rearrangement links TRBV20-1 to TRBJ2-3, with 9 positions matching TRBD2. Germline values: CDR1 DFQATT, CDR2 SNEGSKA (reference sequence). CDR3 length: 14 amino acids. J lost 2 bases, V lost 6 bases, and 6 bases had no gene match.

The rearrangement links TRBV19 to TRBJ1-2, with a tentative D call TRBD1 (5 bases). The V end lost 4 bases, the J end lost 4 bases, and 10 bases lay between the germline ends. Germline assignment: CDR1 LNHDA and CDR2 SQIVND (reference sequence). The CDR3 runs to 13 residues. The DNA for the CDR3 is TGTGCCAGTAGTAGACCAGGGCCCTATGGCTACACCTTC. Its translation is CASSRPGPYGYTF. The full variable domain, with the rest looked up from reference TRBV19 and TRBJ1-2, is DGGITQSPKYLFRKEGQNVTLSCEQNLNHDAMYWYRQDPGQGLRLIYYSQIVNDFQKGDIAEGYSVSREKKESFPLTVTSAQKNPTAFYLCASSRPGPYGYTFGSGTRLTVV.

This chain uses TRBV11-1 with TRBJ2-7; 7 bases match TRBD1. Trimming cost V 4 bases and J 2 bases; bases outside gene matches: 11. The CDR3 has 16 amino acids. Germline CDR1 and CDR2: SGHAT and FQDESV (reference sequence). CDR3 in amino acids: CASSSKQGRNTYEQYF. CDR3 in DNA: TGTGCCAGCAGCTCTAAACAGGGGCGTAATACCTACGAGCAGTACTTC.

This chain links TRBV6-1 with TRBJ1-5, with TRBD1 as a possible D gene (6 bases). The CDR3 contains 11 residues. CDR1 and CDR2 (germline): MNHNS, SASEGT. V lost 4 bases and J 12 bases, leaving 10 bases between the germline ends. For the CDR3, the DNA is TGTGCCAGCAGTGTGGAACAGGGCCAGCATTTT. This translates into CASSVEQGQHF.

V gene TRBV12-3 or TRBV12-4 combines with J gene TRBJ2-3, with 11 bases fitting TRBD2. CDR3 length: 19 amino acids. Trimming at V came to 6 bases and at J to 1 base, leaving 15 bases not matched to a gene. The CDR3 sequence is CASSSWGTSGNWGTDTQYF. The CDR3 region has the DNA TGTGCCAGCAGCAGCTGGGGGACTAGCGGAAATTGGGGCACAGATACGCAGTATTTT.

The chain recombines TRBV20-1 with TRBJ1-2, with D uncertain. Germline V lookup: CDR1 DFQATT, CDR2 SNEGSKA (reference sequence). The V gene lost 7 bases and the J gene lost 2 bases, with 8 bases spanning the gap. The CDR3 consists of 11 residues. The CDR3 coding sequence is TGCAGTGTAGGATCAAACTATGGCTACACCTTC. The encoded protein is CSVGSNYGYTF.

V gene TRBV11-3 combines with J gene TRBJ2-1, with D unresolved. Trimming took 10 bases from V and 8 from J, leaving 18 bases between them. The CDR3 contains 13 residues. The germline CDR1 and CDR2 sequences are SGHNT and YENEEA. The chain's CDR3 is CATRLHEIDEQFF. The CDR3 DNA is TGTGCCACTAGACTCCACGAAATCGATGAGCAGTTCTTC.

This clonotype rates as medium-sized. The chain has TRBV29-1 and TRBJ2-5; 7 nucleotides match TRBD1. CDR1 is SQVTM and CDR2 is ANQGSEA in the germline V gene. J gave up 2 bases and V 8 bases, and 5 bases lay outside the gene matches. The CDR3 totals 12 residues. The CDR3 protein is CSTTQGQETQYF. In DNA, the CDR3 is TGCAGCACCACACAGGGGCAAGAGACCCAGTACTTC.

There are many counts of this clonotype. This rearrangement joins TRBV20-1 to TRBJ2-1, with TRBD2 matching over 11 bases. CDR1 and CDR2 from the germline V gene are DFQATT and SNEGSKA (reference sequence). CDR3 size: 16 residues. V was clipped by 1 base and J by 0 bases; unmatched bases: 2. CDR3 amino acids: CSARASGRRSYNEQFF. The CDR3, as DNA: TGCAGTGCTAGAGCTAGCGGGAGGCGCTCCTACAATGAGCAGTTCTTC.

This clonotype was picked up many times. The chain uses TRBV20-1 and TRBJ1-5, with TRBD1 matching over 9 bases. CDR3 size: 15 residues. Germline V gene data show CDR1 as DFQATT and CDR2 as SNEGSKA (reference sequence). J gave up 6 bases and V 5 bases, and 11 bases lay outside the gene matches. CDR3 bases: TGCAGTGCTGTTACTCGACAGGGGGACTCTCAGCCCCAGCATTTT. Translation gives CSAVTRQGDSQPQHF.

J is TRBJ1-5 and V is TRBV19; maybe TRBD1 (6 bases). Deletions cut 4 bases from V and 2 bases from J, with 12 bases between. CDR1 LNHDA and CDR2 SQIVND come from the germline V gene (reference sequence). The CDR3 runs to 15 residues. The CDR3 nucleotides read TGTGCCAGTAGTAAAAGGGACAATGGCAATCAGCCCCAGCATTTT. It codes for CASSKRDNGNQPQHF.

This clonotype was counted many times. The rearrangement joins TRBV24-1 to TRBJ2-3, with D possibly matching TRBD1 (5 bases). CDR1 and CDR2 from the germline V gene are KGHDR and SFDVKD. Trimming shortened V by 5 bases and J by 5 bases, and 10 bases separated the two germline ends. This CDR3 spans 13 amino acids. In nucleotides, the CDR3 is TGTGCCACCAGTGCAGGGTTGGGAGATACGCAGTATTTT. This sequence encodes CATSAGLGDTQYF.

The CDR3 nucleotides are TGTGCCAGCAGTATCGGGCCGCAGCGGGGCTACACCTTC. Translation gives CASSIGPQRGYTF. V and J are TRBV2 and TRBJ1-2; D gene uncertain. Per the germline V gene, CDR1 is SNHLY and CDR2 is FYNNEI. The CDR3 is 13 residues long. V lost 5 bases and J lost 8, with 15 bases in between.

This chain joins TRBV10-2 and TRBJ2-3; 10 nucleotides align to TRBD2. CDR1 is WSHSY, CDR2 SAAADI, per germline. With 0 bases clipped from V and 1 base from J, the junction kept 10 bases outside the gene matches. The CDR3 contains 19 residues. CDR3 amino acids: CASSESASGRHWGTDTQYF. The DNA of the CDR3 is TGCGCCAGCAGTGAGTCGGCTAGCGGGAGACACTGGGGCACAGATACGCAGTATTTT.